This entry lists 18 T cell receptor beta chains sequenced from one sample in a study of T cells after somatic rescue of genetic block. Measured with immunoSEQ multiplex PCR; TCRdb has only the in-frame clones, and not every one. The sample carries about 67,000 clones, about 92% recorded once. The sample consisted of peripheral blood mononuclear cells (PBMCs). These TCRs come from a man in his forties.

This clone has a handful of counts. The chain recombines TRBV7-9 with TRBJ1-4, with TRBD1 matching 9 bases. V lost 6 bases, J lost 8 bases, and 7 bases stayed unmatched. Germline V gene lookup returns CDR1 SEHNR and CDR2 FQNEAQ (reference sequence). The CDR3 runs to 14 residues. Written as DNA, the CDR3 is TGTGCCAGCAGACGCCGGGACAGGGACGAAAAACTGTTTTTT. Amino acid sequence: CASRRRDRDEKLFF. The entire variable domain, with the rest obtained from reference TRBV7-9 and TRBJ1-4, is as follows: DTGVSQNPRHKITKRGQNVTFRCDPISEHNRLYWYRQTLGQGPEFLTYFQNEAQLEKSRLLSDRFSAERPKGSFSTLEIQRTEQGDSAMYLCASRRRDRDEKLFFGSGTQLSVL.

V is TRBV7-9 and J is TRBJ1-2; no definite D call. V lost 0 bases, J lost 2 bases, and 10 bases lay in between. The germline gives CDR1 SEHNR, CDR2 FQNEAQ (reference sequence). The CDR3 is 15 residues long. The chain's CDR3 is CASSLARGRNYGYTF. The CDR3 DNA reads as TGTGCCAGCAGCTTAGCGCGTGGCAGGAACTATGGCTACACCTTC.

V is TRBV19 and J is TRBJ2-3, with TRBD1 identical over 8 bases. Per germline, CDR1 LNHDA and CDR2 SQIVND (reference sequence). Trimming at V came to 7 bases and at J to 5 bases, leaving 5 bases not matched to a gene. This CDR3 has 13 amino acids. The DNA of the CDR3 is TGTGCCAGTATGCAGGGGGCTGGAGATACGCAGTATTTT. Translating gives CASMQGAGDTQYF.

V gene TRBV5-1 combines with J gene TRBJ2-1, with 8 bases aligning to TRBD1. CDR3 length: 15 residues. The ends lost 4 bases at V and 7 bases at J; junction bases unmatched: 10. Germline assignment: CDR1 SGHRS and CDR2 YFSETQ. The CDR3 reads CASSLDRVLVNEQFF. CDR3 DNA: TGCGCCAGCAGCCTGGACAGGGTCTTAGTGAATGAGCAGTTCTTC.

The chain uses TRBV11-2 and TRBJ2-7; D might be TRBD2 (6 bases). Germline CDR1 reads SGHAT; CDR2 reads FQNNGV. There are 18 residues in the CDR3. Deletions cut 0 bases from V and 9 bases from J, with 27 bases between. The CDR3 sequence: CASSLDRYSWQDLGGQYF. The CDR3 DNA is TGTGCCAGCAGCTTAGATCGTTACTCATGGCAGGACCTGGGGGGGCAGTACTTC.

This clone has a single count. CDR3 region: CASSPAYEQYF. CDR3 DNA: TGTGCCAGCAGTCCGGCCTACGAGCAGTACTTC. The genes are TRBV6-6 and TRBJ2-7; D unresolved. CDR3 length: 11 amino acids. Looked up from germline, CDR1 is MNHNY and CDR2 is SVGAGI (reference sequence). Trimming shortened V by 5 bases and J by 2 bases, and 4 bases separated the two germline ends.

The chain carries TRBV7-6 and TRBJ2-1, with unresolved D. The CDR3 covers 14 residues. V shed 5 bases and J shed 4 bases, with 12 bases lying between them. Germline V lookup: CDR1 SGHVS, CDR2 FNYEAQ. In nucleotides, the CDR3 is TGTGCCAGCAGCCGCGGACCCATTTACAATGAGCAGTTCTTC. This translates into CASSRGPIYNEQFF.

The chain recombines TRBV5-1 with TRBJ2-5; unclear D gene. The CDR3 length is 15 residues. The V end lost 3 bases, the J end lost 1 base, and 13 bases lay between the germline ends. Germline V gene sequence: CDR1 SGHRS, CDR2 YFSETQ. The CDR3 reads CASSSGVNSQETQYF. The CDR3 DNA is TGCGCCAGCAGCTCGGGCGTTAACAGCCAAGAGACCCAGTACTTC.

As regards this clone: The junction shows a germline mismatch at one end, possibly a read error. The gene calls are TRBV14 and TRBJ2-1, with 10 bases lining up with TRBD2. CDR3 length: 15 residues. The germline CDR1 and CDR2 sequences are SGHDN and FVKESK. The CDR3 loop reads CASRQGLAAYNEQFF. Written as DNA, the CDR3 is TGTGCCAGCAGGCAAGGACTAGCGGCTTACAATGAGCAGTTCTTC.

The rearrangement joins TRBV5-4 to TRBJ2-3; D could derive from TRBD1 or TRBD2 (6 bases each). V was trimmed by 0 bases and J by 0 bases, leaving 14 bases between them. Germline loops: CDR1 SGHNT, CDR2 YYREEE (reference sequence). The CDR3 spans 17 residues. The DNA for the CDR3 is TGTGCCAGCAGCTTGGAATGGAGGGACACTAGCACAGATACGCAGTATTTT. It translates to CASSLEWRDTSTDTQYF.

The chain employs TRBV5-5 and TRBJ1-5, with 8 positions matching TRBD1. Trimming at V came to 5 bases and at J to 5 bases, leaving 9 bases not matched to a gene. The CDR3 runs 15 residues. Germline V gene sequence: CDR1 SGHKS, CDR2 YYEKEE (reference sequence). This chain's CDR3 is CASSRRGLDDQPQHF. In DNA form, the CDR3 reads TGTGCCAGCAGTCGCAGGGGGCTAGACGATCAGCCCCAGCATTTT.

The gene calls are TRBV7-8 and TRBJ2-5; 7 positions agree with TRBD2. Per the germline V gene, CDR1 is SGHVS and CDR2 is FQNEAQ. This CDR3 is built from 15 residues. With 1 base clipped from V and 1 base from J, the junction kept 3 bases outside the gene matches. The DNA for the CDR3 is TGTGCCAGCAGCTTAGTTGGGAGGGTCCAAGAGACCCAGTACTTC. It is translated as CASSLVGRVQETQYF.

V and J are TRBV13 and TRBJ2-2; a weak D match, TRBD2 (6 bases). The CDR3 has 13 residues. Looked up from germline, CDR1 is PRHDT and CDR2 is FYEKMQ (reference sequence). The ends were cut back, 11 bases at V and 2 bases at J, with 12 bases in the middle. The CDR3 loop is CAGWGVNTGELFF. The CDR3 nucleotides are TGTGCCGGTTGGGGGGTCAACACCGGGGAGCTGTTTTTT.

The chain couples TRBV20-1 to TRBJ1-1; D remains ambiguous. Trimming took off 6 bases at V and 10 bases at J, with 9 bases between the two ends. Germline V lookup: CDR1 DFQATT, CDR2 SNEGSKA (reference sequence). This CDR3 comprises 9 residues. The CDR3 DNA reads TGCAGTGCAAACGCACGAGCTTTCTTT. Its protein is CSANARAFF.

The chain combines TRBV14 with TRBJ2-7; 8 bases are shared with TRBD2. V shed 0 bases and J 5 bases; nucleotides not matched to a gene: 6. The CDR3 runs 15 residues. Per the germline V gene, CDR1 is SGHDN and CDR2 is FVKESK. The CDR3 bases are TGTGCCAGCAGCCAAGATCTAGCGGGCATCGACGAGCAGTACTTC. Translated, it gives CASSQDLAGIDEQYF. The full variable domain, rest sourced from reference TRBV14 and TRBJ2-7, is EAGVTQFPSHSVIEKGQTVTLRCDPISGHDNLYWYRRVMGKEIKFLLHFVKESKQDESGMPNNRFLAERTGGTYSTLKVQPAELEDSGVYFCASSQDLAGIDEQYFGPGTRLTVT.

The chain recombines TRBV2 with TRBJ2-7, with D unclear. Trimming shortened V by 7 bases and J by 5 bases, and 3 bases separated the two germline ends. Looked up from germline, CDR1 is SNHLY and CDR2 is FYNNEI. This CDR3 has 9 residues. Written as DNA, the CDR3 is TGTGCCAGCATCGACGAGCAGTACTTC. It specifies CASIDEQYF.

The chain combines TRBV5-4 with TRBJ2-7, with D maybe TRBD1 (6 bases). The CDR3 length is 15 residues. The germline V and J ends were trimmed by 0 bases and 0 bases, with 10 bases remaining between them. Germline V gives CDR1 SGHNT, CDR2 YYREEE (reference sequence). The CDR3 DNA is TGTGCCAGCAGCTTGGTGGGACATAACTCCTACGAGCAGTACTTC. Protein sequence: CASSLVGHNSYEQYF.

On this clone: The junction shows a germline mismatch at one end, possibly a read error. The V and J genes are TRBV7-7 and TRBJ2-2; 8 bases match TRBD1. CDR1 and CDR2 (germline): SSHAT, FNYEAQ (reference sequence). The CDR3 length is 15 residues. The CDR3 DNA sequence: TGTGCTAGCAGCCGGACAGGGACGAACACCGGGGAGCTGTTTTTT. Amino acids: CASSRTGTNTGELFF.